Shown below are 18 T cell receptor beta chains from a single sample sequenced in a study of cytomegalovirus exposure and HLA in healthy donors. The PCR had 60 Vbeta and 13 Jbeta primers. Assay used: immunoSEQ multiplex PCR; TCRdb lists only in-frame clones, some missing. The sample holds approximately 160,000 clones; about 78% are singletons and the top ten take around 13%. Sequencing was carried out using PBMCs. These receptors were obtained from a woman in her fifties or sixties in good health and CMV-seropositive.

The CDR3 protein is CASSRGQANSPLHF. The CDR3 DNA sequence: TGCGCCAGCAGTCGCGGACAGGCCAATTCACCCCTCCACTTT. This chain connects TRBV4-1 to TRBJ1-6; the match to TRBD1 covers 7 bases. The V segment lost 6 bases and the J segment 7 bases; nucleotides outside the gene matches: 6. This CDR3 comprises 14 residues. Germline V gives CDR1 MGHRA, CDR2 YSYEKL.

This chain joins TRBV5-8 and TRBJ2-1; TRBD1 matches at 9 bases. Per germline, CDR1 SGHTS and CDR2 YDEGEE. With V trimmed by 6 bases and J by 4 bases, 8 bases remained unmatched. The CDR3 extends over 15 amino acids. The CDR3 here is CASKRTGARYNEQFF. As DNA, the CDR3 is TGTGCCAGCAAGCGGACAGGGGCCAGGTACAATGAGCAGTTCTTC. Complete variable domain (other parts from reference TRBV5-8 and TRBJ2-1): EAGVTQSPTHLIKTRGQQATLRCSPISGHTSVYWYQQALGLGLQFLLWYDEGEERNRGNFPPRFSGRQFPNYSSELNVNALELEDSALYLCASKRTGARYNEQFFGPGTRLTVL.

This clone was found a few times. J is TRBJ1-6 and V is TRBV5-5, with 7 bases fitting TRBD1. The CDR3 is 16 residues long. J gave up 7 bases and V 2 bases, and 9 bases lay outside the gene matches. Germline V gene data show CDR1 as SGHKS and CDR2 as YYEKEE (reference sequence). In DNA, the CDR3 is TGTGCCAGCAGCTTTGCGCCAGGGGGTTTGAATTCACCCCTCCACTTT. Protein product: CASSFAPGGLNSPLHF.

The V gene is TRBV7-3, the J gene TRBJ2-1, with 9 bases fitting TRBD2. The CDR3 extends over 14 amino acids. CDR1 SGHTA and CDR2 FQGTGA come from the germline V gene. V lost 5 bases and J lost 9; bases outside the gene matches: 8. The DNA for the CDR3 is TGTGCCAGCAGCACGCGGGGGGGAGGGAGTGAGCAGTTCTTC. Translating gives CASSTRGGGSEQFF. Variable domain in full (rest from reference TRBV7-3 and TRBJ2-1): GAGVSQTPSNKVTEKGKYVELRCDPISGHTALYWYRQSLGQGPEFLIYFQGTGAADDSGLPNDRFFAVRPEGSVSTLKIQRTERGDSAVYLCASSTRGGGSEQFFGPGTRLTVL.

CDR3 bases: TGTGCCAGCAGTAAACAGGGGGCTGGTGAAAAACTGTTTTTT. Amino acid sequence: CASSKQGAGEKLFF. The rearrangement uses TRBV6-5 and TRBJ1-4, with 9 positions matching TRBD1. The germline gives CDR1 MNHEY, CDR2 SVGAGI. The CDR3 length is 14 residues. V shed 5 bases, J shed 7 bases, and the junction held 5 bases outside the gene matches.

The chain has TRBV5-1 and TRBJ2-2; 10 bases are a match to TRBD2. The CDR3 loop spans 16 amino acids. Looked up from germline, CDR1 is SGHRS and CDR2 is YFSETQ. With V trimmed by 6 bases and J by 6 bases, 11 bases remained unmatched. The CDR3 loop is CASTVQPAGGAGELFF. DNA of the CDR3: TGCGCCAGCACCGTCCAGCCAGCGGGGGGGGCCGGGGAGCTGTTTTTT.

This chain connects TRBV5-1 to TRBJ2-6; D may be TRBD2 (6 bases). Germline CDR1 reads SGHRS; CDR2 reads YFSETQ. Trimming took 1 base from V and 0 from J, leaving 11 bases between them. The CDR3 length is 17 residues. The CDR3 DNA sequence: TGCGCCAGCAGCTTGTTCGCGGGGAGCTCTGGGGCCAACGTCCTGACTTTC. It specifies CASSLFAGSSGANVLTF.

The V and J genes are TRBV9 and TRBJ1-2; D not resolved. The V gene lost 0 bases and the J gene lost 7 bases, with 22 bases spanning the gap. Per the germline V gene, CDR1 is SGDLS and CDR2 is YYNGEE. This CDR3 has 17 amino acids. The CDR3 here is CASSVAPQAPSASGYTF. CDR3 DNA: TGTGCCAGCAGCGTAGCTCCCCAAGCTCCTAGTGCGAGTGGCTACACCTTC.

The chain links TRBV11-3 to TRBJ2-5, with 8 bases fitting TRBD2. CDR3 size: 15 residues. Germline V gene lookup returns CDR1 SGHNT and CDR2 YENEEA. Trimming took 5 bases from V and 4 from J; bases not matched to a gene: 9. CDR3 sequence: CASSPGGGRGETQYF. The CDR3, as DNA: TGTGCCAGCAGCCCGGGCGGGGGGAGAGGAGAGACCCAGTACTTC.

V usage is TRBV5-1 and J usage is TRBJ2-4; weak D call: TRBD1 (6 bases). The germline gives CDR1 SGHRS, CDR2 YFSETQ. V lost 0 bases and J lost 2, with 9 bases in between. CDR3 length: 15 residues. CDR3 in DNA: TGCGCCAGCAGCTTGGATACAGGGACCAAAAACATTCAGTACTTC. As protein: CASSLDTGTKNIQYF.

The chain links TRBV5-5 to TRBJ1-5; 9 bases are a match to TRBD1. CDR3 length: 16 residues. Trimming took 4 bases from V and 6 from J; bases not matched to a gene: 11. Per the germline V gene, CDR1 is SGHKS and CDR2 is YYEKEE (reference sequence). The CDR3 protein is CASSRLAGTGFQPQHF. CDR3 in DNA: TGTGCCAGCAGCCGCCTCGCCGGGACAGGGTTTCAGCCCCAGCATTTT.

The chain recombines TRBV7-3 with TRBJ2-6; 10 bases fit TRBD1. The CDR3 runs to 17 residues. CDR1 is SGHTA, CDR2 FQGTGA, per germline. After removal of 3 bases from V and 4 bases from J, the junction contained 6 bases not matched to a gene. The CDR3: CASSLDRGVGGANVLTF. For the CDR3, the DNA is TGTGCCAGCAGCTTGGACAGGGGGGTAGGCGGGGCCAACGTCCTGACTTTC.

CDR3 sequence: CASGPTELNTEAFF. The CDR3 DNA is TGTGCCAGTGGTCCGACGGAGCTGAACACTGAAGCTTTCTTT. The rearrangement links TRBV19 to TRBJ1-1, with D hard to call. The CDR3 has 14 amino acids. V was cut by 8 bases and J by 0 bases, with 13 bases left in between. From germline, CDR1 is LNHDA and CDR2 SQIVND (reference sequence). The variable domain in full, with the rest retrieved from reference TRBV19 and TRBJ1-1, is DGGITQSPKYLFRKEGQNVTLSCEQNLNHDAMYWYRQDPGQGLRLIYYSQIVNDFQKGDIAEGYSVSREKKESFPLTVTSAQKNPTAFYLCASGPTELNTEAFFGQGTRLTVV.

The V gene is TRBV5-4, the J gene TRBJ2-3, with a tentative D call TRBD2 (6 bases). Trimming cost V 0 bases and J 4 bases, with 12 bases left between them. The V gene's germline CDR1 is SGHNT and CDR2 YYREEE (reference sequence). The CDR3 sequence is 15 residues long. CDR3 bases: TGTGCCAGCAGCTTGGCGACTAGTCTATCAGATACGCAGTATTTT. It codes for CASSLATSLSDTQYF.

The CDR3 sequence is CASSPKDGAGQPQHF. In nucleotides, the CDR3 is TGTGCCAGCTCACCGAAAGACGGAGCGGGTCAGCCCCAGCATTTT. This chain uses TRBV18 with TRBJ1-5; D not certain. The CDR3 is 15 amino acids. Germline loops: CDR1 KGHSH, CDR2 LQKENI. V was clipped by 3 bases and J by 6 bases, with 15 bases between them.

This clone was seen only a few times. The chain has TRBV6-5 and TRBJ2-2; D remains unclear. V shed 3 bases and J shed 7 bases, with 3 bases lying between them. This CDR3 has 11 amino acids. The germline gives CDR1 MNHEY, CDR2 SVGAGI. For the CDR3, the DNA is TGTGCCAGCAGTTATAACGGGGAGCTGTTTTTT. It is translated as CASSYNGELFF.

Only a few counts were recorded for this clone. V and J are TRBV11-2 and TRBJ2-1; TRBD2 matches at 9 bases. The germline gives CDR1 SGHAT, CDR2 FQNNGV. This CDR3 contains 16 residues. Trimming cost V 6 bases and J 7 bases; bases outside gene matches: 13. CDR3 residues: CASSSARLAGLNEQFF. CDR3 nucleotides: TGTGCCAGCAGTTCCGCTCGCCTAGCGGGGCTAAATGAGCAGTTCTTC. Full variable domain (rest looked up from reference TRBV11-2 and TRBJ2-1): EAGVAQSPRYKIIEKRQSVAFWCNPISGHATLYWYQQILGQGPKLLIQFQNNGVVDDSQLPKDRFSAERLKGVDSTLKIQPAKLEDSAVYLCASSSARLAGLNEQFFGPGTRLTVL.

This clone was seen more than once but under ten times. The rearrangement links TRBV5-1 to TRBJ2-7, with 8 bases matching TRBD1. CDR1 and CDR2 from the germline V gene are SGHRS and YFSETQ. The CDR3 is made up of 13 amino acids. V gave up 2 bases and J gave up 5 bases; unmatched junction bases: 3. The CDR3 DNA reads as TGCGCCAGCAGCTTCAGGGGGCGCGACGAGCAGTACTTC. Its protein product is CASSFRGRDEQYF.